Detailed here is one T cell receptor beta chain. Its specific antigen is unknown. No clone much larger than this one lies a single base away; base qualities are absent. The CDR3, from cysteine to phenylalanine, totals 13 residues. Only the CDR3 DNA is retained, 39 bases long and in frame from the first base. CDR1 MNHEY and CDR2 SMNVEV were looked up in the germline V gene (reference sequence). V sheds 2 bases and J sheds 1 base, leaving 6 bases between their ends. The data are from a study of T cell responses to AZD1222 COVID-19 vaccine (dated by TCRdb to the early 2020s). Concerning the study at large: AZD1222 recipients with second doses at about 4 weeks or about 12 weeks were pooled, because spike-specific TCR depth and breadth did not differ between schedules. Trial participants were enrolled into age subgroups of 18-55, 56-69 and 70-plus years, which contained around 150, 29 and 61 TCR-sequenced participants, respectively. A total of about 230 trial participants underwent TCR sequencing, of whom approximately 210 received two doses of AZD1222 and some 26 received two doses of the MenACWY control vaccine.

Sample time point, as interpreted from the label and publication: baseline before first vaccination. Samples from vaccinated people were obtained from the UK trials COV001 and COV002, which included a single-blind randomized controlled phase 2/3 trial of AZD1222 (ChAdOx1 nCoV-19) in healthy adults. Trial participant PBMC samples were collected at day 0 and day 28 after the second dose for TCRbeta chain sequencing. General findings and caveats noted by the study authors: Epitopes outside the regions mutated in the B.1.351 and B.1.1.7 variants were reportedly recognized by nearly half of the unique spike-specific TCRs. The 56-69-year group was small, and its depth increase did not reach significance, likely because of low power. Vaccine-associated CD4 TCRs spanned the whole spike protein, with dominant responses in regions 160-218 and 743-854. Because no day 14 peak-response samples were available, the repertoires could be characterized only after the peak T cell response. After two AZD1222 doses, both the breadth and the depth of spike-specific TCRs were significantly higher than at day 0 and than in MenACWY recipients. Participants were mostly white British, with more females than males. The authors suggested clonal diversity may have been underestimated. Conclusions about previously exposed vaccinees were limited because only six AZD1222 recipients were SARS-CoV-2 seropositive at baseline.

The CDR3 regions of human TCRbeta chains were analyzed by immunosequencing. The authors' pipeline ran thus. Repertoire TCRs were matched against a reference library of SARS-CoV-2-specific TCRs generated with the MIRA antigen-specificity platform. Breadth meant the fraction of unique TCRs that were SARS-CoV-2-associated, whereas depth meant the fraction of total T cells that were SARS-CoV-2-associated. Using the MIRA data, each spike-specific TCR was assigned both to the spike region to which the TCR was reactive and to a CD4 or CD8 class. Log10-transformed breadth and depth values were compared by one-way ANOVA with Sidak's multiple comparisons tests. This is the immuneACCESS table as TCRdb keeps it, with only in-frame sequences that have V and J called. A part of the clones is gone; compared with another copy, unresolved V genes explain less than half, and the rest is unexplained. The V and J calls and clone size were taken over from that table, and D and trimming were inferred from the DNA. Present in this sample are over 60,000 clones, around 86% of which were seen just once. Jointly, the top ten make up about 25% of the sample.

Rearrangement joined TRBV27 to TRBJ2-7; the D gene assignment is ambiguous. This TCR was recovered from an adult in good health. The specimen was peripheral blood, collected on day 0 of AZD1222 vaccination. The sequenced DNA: TGTGCCAGCAGTTTAGGATTTTCCTACGAGCAGTACTTC. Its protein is CASSLGFSYEQYF.